The table lists the clone carrying this TCR beta chain with a few counts. Its specificity is unknown. The CDR3 is made up of 13 amino acids. With 4 bases removed from V and 5 bases from J, the gap between germline ends came to 11 bases. CDR1 is MNHEY, CDR2 SMNVEV, per germline (reference sequence). This record comes from a study of T cell repertoires in cytomegalovirus infection. Overall study context: HLA-B-restricted CMV epitopes that are well studied were used alongside recently identified HLA-C-restricted ones. In public TCR beta signatures, there were indications of both CMV infection and matching HLA type. Broader study findings: Summed frequency of shared TCR beta families picked out CMV carriers who also had the relevant HLA. The response measured ex vivo was dominated by TCR beta clonotypes (HLA-C-restricted and CMV-specific).

TCRdb redid the calling of the reads with MiXCR, one entry per CDR3 protein. The sample lists about 920,000 distinct CDR3 sequences; about 33% were seen once. The clonotype comes from a human donor in good health (CMV status not recorded). Some clones in this sample may be carry-over from other donors' samples. The sample here was cultured CD8+ T cells from PBMCs, taken from culture after CMV antigen stimulation. This chain links TRBV27 with TRBJ1-1, with D maybe TRBD1 (5 bases). CDR3 coding DNA: TGTGCCAGCAGTTGGGAGGGGCGGACTGAAGCTTTCTTT. Its translation: CASSWEGRTEAFF.